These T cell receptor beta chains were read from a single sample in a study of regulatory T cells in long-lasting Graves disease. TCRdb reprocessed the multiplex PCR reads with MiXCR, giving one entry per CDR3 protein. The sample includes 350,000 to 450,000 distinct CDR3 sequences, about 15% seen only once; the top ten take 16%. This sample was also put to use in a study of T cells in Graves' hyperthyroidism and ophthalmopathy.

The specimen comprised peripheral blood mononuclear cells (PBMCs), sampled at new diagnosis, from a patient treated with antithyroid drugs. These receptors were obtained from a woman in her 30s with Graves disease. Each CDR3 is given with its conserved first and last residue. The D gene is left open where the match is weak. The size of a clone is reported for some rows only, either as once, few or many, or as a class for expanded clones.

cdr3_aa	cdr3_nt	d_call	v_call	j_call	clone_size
CASSIWLEAPNEQFF	TGTGCCAGTAGTATTTGGCTAGAAGCCCCCAATGAGCAGTTCTTC	.	TRBV19	TRBJ2-1	.
CSARDGLVLETQYF	TGCAGTGCTAGAGATGGACTGGTATTAGAGACCCAGTACTTC	.	TRBV20-1	TRBJ2-5	few
CASSLYGGPNQPQHF	TGTGCCAGCAGTTTATACGGGGGGCCAAATCAGCCCCAGCATTTT	.	TRBV28	TRBJ1-5	.
CSARANMGYTF	TGCAGTGCTAGAGCCAACATGGGCTACACCTTC	.	TRBV20-1	TRBJ1-2	.
CASSIGMGGYYNEQFF	TGTGCCAGTAGTATAGGGATGGGGGGCTACTACAATGAGCAGTTCTTC	.	TRBV19	TRBJ2-1	.
CASTGGATEAFF	TGTGCCTCAACAGGGGGGGCCACTGAAGCTTTCTTT	TRBD1	TRBV10-3	TRBJ1-1	few
CASSVIGEQFF	TGTGCCAGCAGTGTGATCGGGGAGCAGTTCTTC	.	TRBV25-1	TRBJ2-1	few
CASSLNLQARHNYGYTF	TGTGCCAGCAGCTTAAATCTTCAGGCCAGACATAACTATGGCTACACCTTC	.	TRBV7-3	TRBJ1-2	many
CASSFKSPADTQYF	TGCGCCAGCAGCTTCAAGTCCCCGGCAGATACGCAGTATTTT	.	TRBV5-1	TRBJ2-3	many
CASRPWGQGASGANVLTF	TGTGCCAGCAGGCCCTGGGGACAGGGGGCATCTGGGGCCAACGTCCTGACTTTC	TRBD1	TRBV2	TRBJ2-6	.
CATRDRGYEQYF	TGTGCCACCCGGGACAGGGGGTACGAGCAGTACTTC	TRBD1	TRBV19	TRBJ2-7	many
CAIRPGSTDTQYF	TGTGCCATCAGACCGGGCAGCACAGATACGCAGTATTTT	.	TRBV10-3	TRBJ2-3	.
CSARDSQGGTEAFF	TGCAGTGCTAGAGATAGCCAGGGAGGCACTGAAGCTTTCTTT	.	TRBV20-1	TRBJ1-1	many
CASDFGQGPNSPLHF	TGTGCCAGCGATTTCGGACAGGGGCCTAATTCACCCCTCCACTTT	TRBD1	TRBV6-1	TRBJ1-6	many
CASSSQGRYNEQFF	TGTGCCAGCAGCTCACAGGGGAGATACAATGAGCAGTTCTTC	TRBD1	TRBV11-3	TRBJ2-1	many
CAWSLAGNQPQHF	TGTGCCTGGAGTCTGGCGGGCAATCAGCCCCAGCATTTT	.	TRBV30	TRBJ1-5	many
CASSTTDRGDNEQFF	TGTGCCAGCAGTACAACGGACAGGGGAGACAATGAGCAGTTCTTC	TRBD1	TRBV12-3/TRBV12-4	TRBJ2-1	.
CASSEGGRAEAFF	TGTGCCAGTAGTGAGGGGGGGCGAGCTGAAGCTTTCTTT	.	TRBV19	TRBJ1-1	.
CATSGAAQDQPQHF	TGTGCCACCTCTGGGGCAGCCCAAGATCAGCCCCAGCATTTT	.	TRBV19	TRBJ1-5	.
CASSAPETSGGQETQYF	TGTGCCAGCAGTGCCCCCGAGACTAGCGGAGGTCAAGAGACCCAGTACTTC	TRBD2	TRBV2	TRBJ2-5	many
CASNSQGYNEQFF	TGTGCCAGCAATTCACAGGGCTACAATGAGCAGTTCTTC	.	TRBV2	TRBJ2-1	many
CASSPFGTHSNQPQHF	TGTGCCAGCAGTCCGTTCGGGACACATAGCAATCAGCCCCAGCATTTT	.	TRBV6-2/TRBV6-3	TRBJ1-5	few
CASSTPWESQGETQYF	TGTGCCAGCAGCACGCCTTGGGAGTCTCAGGGAGAGACCCAGTACTTC	.	TRBV3-1	TRBJ2-5	few
CASSYGTRGNEQFF	TGTGCCAGCAGCTACGGGACTAGGGGTAATGAGCAGTTCTTC	TRBD2	TRBV7-9	TRBJ2-1	many
CASSLLWGSDEQFF	TGTGCCAGCAGCCTCCTTTGGGGGAGCGATGAGCAGTTCTTC	.	TRBV7-8	TRBJ2-1	many
CASRQWRDAEAFF	TGTGCCAGCAGACAGTGGCGCGACGCTGAAGCTTTCTTT	.	TRBV6-1	TRBJ1-1	many
CASSIKGAQGVF	TGTGCCAGTAGTATTAAAGGTGCACAGGGGGTCTTC	TRBD1	TRBV19	TRBJ1-2	few
CASMIWAGDTQYF	TGTGCCTCGATGATCTGGGCGGGAGATACGCAGTATTTT	.	TRBV30	TRBJ2-3	.
CATSGLTGVAFF	TGTGCCACCAGTGGCCTGACAGGGGTAGCTTTCTTT	TRBD1	TRBV24-1	TRBJ1-1	few
CASSLGGSADTQYF	TGCGCCAGCAGCTTGGGCGGGAGCGCAGATACGCAGTATTTT	TRBD2	TRBV5-1	TRBJ2-3	.
CSATLAGGPYEQYF	TGCAGTGCCACACTAGCGGGAGGCCCCTACGAGCAGTACTTC	TRBD2	TRBV20-1	TRBJ2-7	many
CASSPSGRATDTQYF	TGTGCCAGCAGCCCTAGCGGGAGGGCCACAGATACGCAGTATTTT	TRBD2	TRBV2	TRBJ2-3	many
CASSLNYWPFPGYTF	TGTGCCAGCAGCCTAAATTACTGGCCGTTTCCTGGCTACACCTTC	.	TRBV7-8	TRBJ1-2	many
CASSENRGLGNTEAFF	TGTGCCAGCAGTGAGAATCGCGGCCTGGGTAACACTGAAGCTTTCTTT	.	TRBV2	TRBJ1-1	many
CSAGDGVNTEAFF	TGCAGTGCCGGGGATGGGGTGAACACTGAAGCTTTCTTT	.	TRBV20-1	TRBJ1-1	.
CASSLGGASNQPQHF	TGTGCCAGCAGCTTGGGGGGGGCTAGCAATCAGCCCCAGCATTTT	.	TRBV5-6	TRBJ1-5	.
CASSLASDRGSSYNSPLHF	TGTGCCAGCAGCTTAGCGTCGGACAGGGGGAGCTCCTATAATTCACCCCTCCACTTT	TRBD1	TRBV7-2	TRBJ1-6	.
CASRRDRRTYEQYF	TGTGCCAGCAGGCGGGACAGGCGCACCTACGAGCAGTACTTC	TRBD1	TRBV12-3/TRBV12-4	TRBJ2-7	many
CASTVQGWGDEQFF	TGTGCCAGCACCGTACAGGGGTGGGGCGATGAGCAGTTCTTC	TRBD1	TRBV12-3/TRBV12-4	TRBJ2-1	many
CASSSWGTARTGNTIYF	TGTGCCAGCAGTTCCTGGGGGACGGCCCGAACTGGAAACACCATATATTTT	.	TRBV12-3/TRBV12-4	TRBJ1-3	many
CAILPDYANEQFF	TGTGCCATCCTTCCTGACTACGCCAATGAGCAGTTCTTC	.	TRBV12-3/TRBV12-4	TRBJ2-1	many
CASSFRTNYGYTF	TGTGCCAGCAGTTTCAGGACTAACTATGGCTACACCTTC	.	TRBV27	TRBJ1-2	many
CASSLSQRGGGYEQYF	TGTGCCAGCAGTTTAAGCCAGCGGGGGGGGGGCTACGAGCAGTACTTC	TRBD2	TRBV27	TRBJ2-7	.
CAWSLPGVRAKNIQYF	TGTGCCTGGAGTTTGCCGGGGGTACGGGCCAAAAACATTCAGTACTTC	.	TRBV30	TRBJ2-4	.
CASSTVVGRAYEQYF	TGTGCCAGCAGCACTGTGGTCGGCAGAGCCTACGAGCAGTACTTC	.	TRBV3-1	TRBJ2-7	many
CASSFGTSGRLTDTQYF	TGCGCCAGCAGCTTCGGGACTAGCGGGAGACTCACAGATACGCAGTATTTT	TRBD2	TRBV5-1	TRBJ2-3	few
CASSYRTENTEAFF	TGTGCCAGCAGCTACCGGACGGAGAACACTGAAGCTTTCTTT	.	TRBV7-9	TRBJ1-1	few
CASSIQDRGPYEQYF	TGTGCCAGCAGCATTCAGGACAGGGGGCCGTACGAGCAGTACTTC	TRBD1	TRBV6-1	TRBJ2-7	many
CASSLAQEGNQPQHF	TGTGCCAGCAGCTTAGCGCAGGAGGGTAATCAGCCCCAGCATTTT	.	TRBV7-8	TRBJ1-5	many
CASSLIAGSYEQYF	TGTGCCAGCAGTTTAATAGCGGGATCCTACGAGCAGTACTTC	TRBD2	TRBV27	TRBJ2-7	few
CASSNRDRSYEQYF	TGTGCCAGCAGTAATCGGGACCGCTCCTACGAGCAGTACTTC	.	TRBV7-9	TRBJ2-7	many
CASSSFRLAFNEQFF	TGTGCCAGCAGCTCCTTCCGGCTAGCTTTCAATGAGCAGTTCTTC	.	TRBV7-3	TRBJ2-1	many
CASSKEDRLNTEAFF	TGTGCCAGCAGCAAAGAAGACAGACTGAACACTGAAGCTTTCTTT	.	TRBV13	TRBJ1-1	.
CSVDGGVNEQYF	TGCAGCGTTGACGGGGGTGTGAACGAGCAGTACTTC	.	TRBV29-1	TRBJ2-7	many
CASSPLGRGDEQFF	TGTGCCAGCAGCCCCCTCGGGAGGGGGGATGAGCAGTTCTTC	TRBD2	TRBV6-1	TRBJ2-1	few